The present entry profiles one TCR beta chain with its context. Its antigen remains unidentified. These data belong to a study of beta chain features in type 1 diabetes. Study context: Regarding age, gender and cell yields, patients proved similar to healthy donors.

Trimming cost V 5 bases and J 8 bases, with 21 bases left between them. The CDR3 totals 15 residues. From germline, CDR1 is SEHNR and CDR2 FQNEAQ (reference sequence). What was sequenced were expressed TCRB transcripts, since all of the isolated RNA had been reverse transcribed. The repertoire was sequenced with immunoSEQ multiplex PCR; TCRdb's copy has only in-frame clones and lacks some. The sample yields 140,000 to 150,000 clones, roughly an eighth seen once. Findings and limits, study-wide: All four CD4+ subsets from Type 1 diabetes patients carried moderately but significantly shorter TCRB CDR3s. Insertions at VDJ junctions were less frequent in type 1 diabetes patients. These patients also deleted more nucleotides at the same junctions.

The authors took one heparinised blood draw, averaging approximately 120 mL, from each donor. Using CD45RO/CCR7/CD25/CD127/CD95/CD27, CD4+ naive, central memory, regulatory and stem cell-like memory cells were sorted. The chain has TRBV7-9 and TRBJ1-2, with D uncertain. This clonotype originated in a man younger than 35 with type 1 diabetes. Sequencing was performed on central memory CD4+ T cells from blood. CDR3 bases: TGTGCCAGCAGCCTCCGTGAGGGAACCCCTGGGGGCTACACCTTC. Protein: CASSLREGTPGGYTF.